Sequencing of this T cell receptor (beta chain) was carried out in a study of blood T cell repertoires in COVID-19. V was pared by 6 bases and J by 5 bases, with 10 bases between. CDR1 MNHEY and CDR2 SVGAGI come from the germline V gene. The CDR3 runs 13 residues. The method was immunoSEQ multiplex PCR; TCRdb's version includes in-frame clones alone and lacks a portion of them. This sample yields more than 200,000 clones, of which about 87% are seen a single time; about 1.8% belongs to the top ten. The TCR comes from a man between 65 and 80 years old with acute or convalescent COVID-19. Material: peripheral blood. This chain connects TRBV6-5 to TRBJ1-4, with a tentative D call TRBD1 (6 bases). CDR3 residues: CASREQGNEKLFF. The CDR3 coding sequence is TGTGCCAGCAGGGAGCAGGGGAATGAAAAACTGTTTTTT.